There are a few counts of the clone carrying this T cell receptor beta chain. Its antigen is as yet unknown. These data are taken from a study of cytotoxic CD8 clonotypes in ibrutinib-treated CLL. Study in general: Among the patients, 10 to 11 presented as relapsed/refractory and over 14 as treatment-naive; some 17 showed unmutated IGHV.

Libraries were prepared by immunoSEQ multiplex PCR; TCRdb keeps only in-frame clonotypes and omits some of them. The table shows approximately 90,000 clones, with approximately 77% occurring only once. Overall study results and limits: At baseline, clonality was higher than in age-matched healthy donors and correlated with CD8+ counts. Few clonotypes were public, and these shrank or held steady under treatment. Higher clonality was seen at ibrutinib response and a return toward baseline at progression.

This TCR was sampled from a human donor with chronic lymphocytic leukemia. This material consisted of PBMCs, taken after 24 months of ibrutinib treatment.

The CDR3 sequence is CASSSDRWYEQYF. The CDR3 nucleotides are TGTGCCAGCAGCTCGGACAGGTGGTACGAGCAGTACTTC. The chain combines TRBV11-2 with TRBJ2-7, with 7 bases identical to TRBD1. The CDR3 sequence is 13 residues long. V gave up 4 bases and J gave up 4 bases; unmatched junction bases: 4. The germline V gene has CDR1 SGHAT and CDR2 FQNNGV.